The 13 T cell receptor beta chains below come from one sample, sequenced in a study of CD8 T cells in ankylosing spondylitis. Findings and caveats of the study: Ankylosing spondylitis blood appeared to carry a characteristic TCR beta motif of eight or nine highly homologous variants.

TCRdb fed the 5' RACE reads into MiXCR, producing one record per CDR3 protein. This sample has roughly 700,000 distinct CDR3 sequences, with 15% to 20% found just once. No cognate antigen is known for these TCRs. Sequenced: blood, either unsorted or a sorted T cell fraction (not recorded which). The receptor source for this set is a male donor with ankylosing spondylitis.

This clonotype was seen only a few times. The J gene is TRBJ1-1, the V gene TRBV3-1; possible D gene TRBD1, 6 bases. The CDR3 extends over 14 amino acids. Trimming shortened V by 4 bases and J by 5 bases, and 14 bases separated the two germline ends. CDR1 and CDR2 (germline): LGHDT, YNNKEL (reference sequence). The CDR3 region is CASSRRAGETEAFF. The CDR3 DNA reads as TGTGCCAGCAGCCGGAGAGCAGGGGAAACTGAAGCTTTCTTT.

The chain recombines TRBV20-1 with TRBJ1-2; 7 nucleotides line up with TRBD1. The germline V gene has CDR1 DFQATT and CDR2 SNEGSKA (reference sequence). CDR3 size: 15 residues. Unmatched junction bases numbered 6, after V lost 2 bases and J lost 0 bases. The CDR3 is CSARPGQAANYGYTF. DNA for the CDR3: TGCAGTGCTAGACCAGGACAGGCAGCTAACTATGGCTACACCTTC.

This clonotype has just a few counts. V gene TRBV20-1 combines with J gene TRBJ2-2; a possible D gene is TRBD1 (6 bases). The CDR3 runs 13 residues. Trimming removed 7 bases from V and 4 bases from J, with 13 bases in between. Germline CDR1 is DFQATT and CDR2 is SNEGSKA (reference sequence). The CDR3 sequence is CSVNRVGTGELFF. The CDR3 DNA sequence: TGCAGTGTTAACAGGGTTGGCACCGGGGAGCTGTTTTTT.

The chain carries TRBV29-1 and TRBJ2-2; 8 bases agree with TRBD1. Germline CDR1 is SQVTM and CDR2 is ANQGSEA. The ends lost 4 bases at V and 2 bases at J; junction bases unmatched: 3. The CDR3 covers 14 residues. CDR3 sequence: CSVVGTGNTGELFF. The CDR3 coding sequence is TGCAGCGTTGTAGGGACAGGCAACACCGGGGAGCTGTTTTTT.

The rearrangement links TRBV12-3 or TRBV12-4 to TRBJ2-5; D is uncertain. Deletions cut 5 bases from V and 6 bases from J, with 7 bases between. CDR3 length: 11 amino acids. The CDR3 loop reads CASSRSQTQYF. The CDR3 nucleotides are TGTGCCAGCAGTCGCTCGCAGACCCAGTACTTC.

The chain employs TRBV4-1 and TRBJ1-1; D is perhaps TRBD1 (5 bases). V lost 1 base to trimming and J lost 4 bases, with 10 bases between them. The CDR3 contains 14 residues. CDR1 and CDR2 from the germline V gene are MGHRA and YSYEKL. The CDR3 loop reads CASSQGSGFTEAFF. In nucleotides, the CDR3 is TGCGCCAGCAGCCAAGGGTCAGGGTTCACTGAAGCTTTCTTT.

The V gene is TRBV5-1, the J gene TRBJ2-5; D call uncertain. Per the germline V gene, CDR1 is SGHRS and CDR2 is YFSETQ. CDR3 length: 15 amino acids. V gave up 1 base and J gave up 3 bases, with 13 bases separating them. CDR3 sequence: CASSLWGNREETQYF. DNA of the CDR3: TGCGCCAGCAGCTTGTGGGGAAATCGGGAAGAGACCCAGTACTTC.

The chain combines TRBV20-1 with TRBJ1-1; 9 bases are shared with TRBD1. Per germline, CDR1 DFQATT and CDR2 SNEGSKA (reference sequence). This CDR3 spans 16 amino acids. Trimming removed 8 bases from V and 2 bases from J; junction bases left unmatched: 15. The CDR3 loop is CSTLSPGTGKNTEAFF. The CDR3 DNA reads as TGCAGTACCTTATCCCCCGGGACAGGGAAAAACACTGAAGCTTTCTTT.

The rearrangement uses TRBV10-3 and TRBJ1-1; D call uncertain. Germline assignment: CDR1 ENHRY and CDR2 SYGVKD. V lost 2 bases and J 1 base, leaving 5 bases between the germline ends. The CDR3 is 13 amino acids. For the CDR3, the DNA is TGTGCCATCAGTGAGGGCTGGAACACTGAAGCTTTCTTT. Its protein product is CAISEGWNTEAFF.

This clonotype turned up a few times. The gene calls are TRBV7-8 and TRBJ1-5; D not resolved. Germline V lookup: CDR1 SGHVS, CDR2 FQNEAQ. V lost 4 bases and J 9 bases, leaving 13 bases between the germline ends. This CDR3 contains 13 residues. This CDR3 reads CASSSDIWGPQHF. CDR3 nucleotide sequence: TGTGCCAGCAGCTCCGACATCTGGGGGCCCCAGCATTTT.

The chain is built from TRBV29-1 and TRBJ1-1; D remains ambiguous. Trimming took off 6 bases at V and 0 bases at J, with 2 bases between the two ends. Germline assignment: CDR1 SQVTM and CDR2 ANQGSEA. The CDR3 is 10 residues long. The CDR3: CSVMNTEAFF. The CDR3 DNA reads TGCAGCGTAATGAACACTGAAGCTTTCTTT.

The chain combines TRBV24-1 with TRBJ2-3, with D tentatively TRBD2 (6 bases). The CDR3 is 12 residues long. Trimming took 3 bases from V and 11 from J, leaving 11 bases between them. CDR1 KGHDR and CDR2 SFDVKD come from the germline V gene. CDR3 protein: CATSDTTGVQYF. CDR3 in DNA: TGTGCCACCAGTGATACAACGGGGGTGCAGTATTTT.

This clonotype turned up a few times. The chain has TRBV5-1 and TRBJ2-4; D gene uncertain. The CDR3 runs to 14 residues. Germline CDR1 reads SGHRS; CDR2 reads YFSETQ. V was shortened by 2 bases and J by 8 bases, with 14 bases between the two germline ends. Written as DNA, the CDR3 is TGCGCCAGCAGCTTTTCAGGTTCGTCGGACATTCAGTACTTC. Translated: CASSFSGSSDIQYF.